Described below is a single TCR beta chain sequence and its context. The CDR3 is 14 amino acids. Germline CDR1 reads LGHDT; CDR2 reads YNNKEL (reference sequence). Trimming removed 6 bases from V and 5 bases from J, with 13 bases in between. The data were taken from a study of blood T cell repertoires in COVID-19. Looking at the study overall: The United States, Italy and Spain provided the acute and convalescent COVID-19 samples. Nucleic acid was either cDNA or gDNA, and it came from T cells, B-cell-depleted T cells, or PBMCs.

The authors' processing: How many nucleated cells were present was estimated from reference gene primer amplification. Data came from immunoSEQ multiplex PCR; TCRdb stores just in-frame clones and leaves some out. Clone size and the V and J calls come from that table; the DNA yielded D and trimming. Among 300,000 to 350,000 clones listed, 88% were seen once. In Seattle, patients joined the study during active infection and were tracked longitudinally. The chain is built from TRBV3-1 (or the pseudogene TRBV3-2) and TRBJ2-2, with D perhaps matching TRBD2 (5 bases). The clonotype was recovered from a woman between 70 and 85 years old with COVID-19, enrolled during active disease. The material sequenced was peripheral blood. In DNA, the CDR3 is TGTGCCAGCAGTCGGCTAGCCTCGACCGGGGAGCTGTTTTTT. Translating it yields CASSRLASTGELFF.